One sample yielded the 8 T cell receptor beta chains listed below, sequenced in a study of T cell responses to AZD1222 COVID-19 vaccine. Profiling relied on immunoSEQ multiplex PCR, and the TCRdb table lists in-frame clones only, not all of them. The repertoire has approximately 42,000 clones, about 87% of them found once; the top ten carry roughly 25%. This material consisted of peripheral blood, taken 28 days after the second AZD1222 dose. These receptors were obtained from an adult who received the AZD1222 COVID-19 vaccine.

The chain links TRBV5-5 to TRBJ2-7; 8 positions agree with TRBD1. CDR1 is SGHKS and CDR2 is YYEKEE in the germline V gene (reference sequence). Trimming took 2 bases from V and 2 from J; bases not matched to a gene: 9. This CDR3 is 16 amino acids long. The CDR3 coding sequence is TGTGCCAGCAGCTTTATGAGAAAACAGGGGGCCTACGAGCAGTACTTC. Its translation is CASSFMRKQGAYEQYF.

The gene calls are TRBV5-1 and TRBJ2-1; the D gene is possibly TRBD2 (5 bases). The V gene lost 4 bases and the J gene lost 0 bases, with 11 bases spanning the gap. The CDR3 spans 15 residues. CDR1 is SGHRS and CDR2 is YFSETQ in the germline V gene. The CDR3 here is CASSVGGSSYNEQFF. CDR3 in DNA: TGCGCCAGCAGCGTGGGTGGGAGCTCCTACAATGAGCAGTTCTTC.

The CDR3 here is CASSVARGQGGGYTF. The CDR3 coding sequence is TGTGCCAGCAGCGTAGCTCGGGGACAGGGTGGTGGCTACACCTTC. This chain connects TRBV9 to TRBJ1-2; 9 bases agree with TRBD1. Germline V lookup: CDR1 SGDLS, CDR2 YYNGEE. The CDR3 length is 15 residues. V shed 0 bases and J 7 bases; nucleotides not matched to a gene: 7.

The gene calls are TRBV7-3 and TRBJ2-3; D not resolved. Looked up from germline, CDR1 is SGHTA and CDR2 is FQGTGA. CDR3 length equals 14 residues. Trimming pared 5 bases from V and 2 bases from J, leaving 11 bases between. The CDR3 loop reads CASSEGRTTDTQYF. The CDR3 DNA reads TGTGCCAGCAGCGAAGGCCGGACCACAGATACGCAGTATTTT.

J is TRBJ1-2 and V is TRBV6-2 or TRBV6-3; D gene uncertain. The CDR3 is 12 residues long. Trimming removed 5 bases at V and 6 bases at J, with 10 bases between. CDR1 and CDR2 from the germline V gene are MNHEY and SVGEGT. CDR3 coding DNA: TGTGCCAGCAGTATGGGGTTGAATGGCTACACCTTC. Protein: CASSMGLNGYTF.

A few counts support this clone. The gene calls are TRBV7-2 and TRBJ1-2; D perhaps matches TRBD1 (6 bases). CDR1 is SGHTA, CDR2 FQGNSA, per germline. V was clipped by 4 bases and J by 2 bases, with 11 bases between them. The CDR3 is made up of 14 amino acids. The CDR3 sequence: CASSSQTGNYGYTF. The CDR3 DNA is TGTGCCAGCAGCTCTCAGACAGGCAACTATGGCTACACCTTC.

The J gene is TRBJ1-5, the V gene TRBV12-3 or TRBV12-4; 8 nucleotides line up with TRBD1. Germline trimming cut 5 bases from V and 7 bases from J; bases unmatched to any gene: 4. The CDR3 sequence is 13 residues long. CDR3 region: CASSQGAAQPQHF. The CDR3 coding sequence is TGTGCCAGCAGTCAGGGGGCAGCCCAGCCCCAGCATTTT.

The chain's CDR3 is CASSPNQGARGYTF. CDR3 in DNA: TGTGCCAGCAGTCCAAACCAGGGGGCTCGGGGCTACACCTTC. V gene TRBV27 combines with J gene TRBJ1-2, with 8 bases identical to TRBD1. V dropped 5 bases and J dropped 8; count of bases not matched to a gene: 10. The germline gives CDR1 MNHEY, CDR2 SMNVEV (reference sequence). The CDR3 covers 14 residues.